These 6 T cell receptor beta chains share one sample of origin, sequenced in a study of technical replicates of blood from several donors. Repertoires were generated with immunoSEQ multiplex PCR, while TCRdb's copy carries only in-frame clones and drops some. The table records almost 65,000 clones, 75% to 90% of them present only once. The sample consisted of PBMCs. The receptors were gathered from a human donor in good health. Some clones in this sample may be carry-over from other donors' samples.

The CDR3 protein is CASSTRDRAPSQYF. DNA of the CDR3: TGTGCCAGCAGTACCCGGGACAGGGCCCCCTCGCAGTACTTC. V is TRBV6-6 and J is TRBJ2-7; 9 nucleotides line up with TRBD1. The CDR3 runs 14 residues. The V gene's germline CDR1 is MNHNY and CDR2 SVGAGI (reference sequence). With V trimmed by 5 bases and J by 9 bases, 11 bases remained unmatched.

This clone appeared a single time. V usage is TRBV7-9 and J usage is TRBJ2-7; 10 bases map to TRBD2. V lost 2 bases to trimming and J lost 0 bases; unmatched junction nucleotides: 13. CDR1 and CDR2 (germline): SEHNR, FQNEAQ (reference sequence). There are 19 residues in the CDR3. The CDR3 region is CASSLTDRGLAVHSYEQYF. The CDR3 coding sequence is TGTGCCAGCAGCTTAACTGACAGAGGACTAGCGGTCCACTCCTACGAGCAGTACTTC.

This chain links TRBV6-6 with TRBJ2-3; TRBD2 aligns across 10 bases. Losses at the gene ends were 7 bases for V and 1 base for J; bases not matched to a gene: 5. The CDR3 is 15 amino acids. Germline CDR1 and CDR2: MNHNY and SVGAGI (reference sequence). CDR3 sequence (DNA): TGTGCCAGCAAGGGACTAGCGACCCGCACAGATACGCAGTATTTT. Translated: CASKGLATRTDTQYF.

Only one count was recorded for this clone. The CDR3 sequence: CASSRRSGGPTDTQYF. CDR3 nucleotides: TGTGCCAGCAGCCGGAGGTCCGGGGGACCCACAGATACGCAGTATTTT. The V and J genes are TRBV5-4 and TRBJ2-3; a weak D match, TRBD2 (6 bases). This CDR3 has 16 amino acids. Trimming cost V 4 bases and J 2 bases, with 17 bases left between them. Germline V gene lookup returns CDR1 SGHNT and CDR2 YYREEE (reference sequence).

CDR3 DNA sequence: TGTGCCAGCAGCTTATGGGGCGGGAGTGGCAATGAGCAGTTCTTC. Its translation: CASSLWGGSGNEQFF. This chain joins TRBV7-3 and TRBJ2-1; 7 nucleotides agree with TRBD2. Per germline, CDR1 SGHTA and CDR2 FQGTGA. V lost 2 bases to trimming and J lost 6 bases; unmatched junction nucleotides: 7. The CDR3 totals 15 residues. Full variable domain (rest looked up from reference TRBV7-3 and TRBJ2-1): GAGVSQTPSNKVTEKGKYVELRCDPISGHTALYWYRQSLGQGPEFLIYFQGTGAADDSGLPNDRFFAVRPEGSVSTLKIQRTERGDSAVYLCASSLWGGSGNEQFFGPGTRLTVL.

The V and J genes are TRBV19 and TRBJ2-2, with 16 bases identical to TRBD2. Germline V gene lookup returns CDR1 LNHDA and CDR2 SQIVND (reference sequence). V gave up 6 bases and J gave up 7 bases; unmatched junction bases: 5. The CDR3 sequence is 16 residues long. CDR3: CASRGLAGGPVGELFF. The DNA of the CDR3 is TGTGCCAGTAGGGGACTAGCGGGAGGGCCAGTCGGGGAGCTGTTTTTT.